The TCR beta chain described here comes from a study of T cell responses to AZD1222 COVID-19 vaccine (dated by TCRdb to the early 2020s). Describing the broader study: TCR sequencing covered over 230 trial participants: 200 to 220 given two doses of AZD1222 and approximately 25 given two doses of MenACWY control vaccine. Trial participants were enrolled into age subgroups of 18-55, 56-69 and 70-plus years, which contained about 150, 27 and 61 TCR-sequenced participants, respectively. What the study reported, not specific to this receptor: In the small 56-69-year group, the increase in depth fell short of significance, most likely because of low power. Conclusions about previously exposed vaccinees are limited, since just 6 or 7 AZD1222 recipients were seropositive for SARS-CoV-2 at baseline. A significant rise in spike-specific TCR breadth and depth was observed after two AZD1222 doses relative to day 0 and relative to MenACWY recipients. Epitopes outside the regions mutated in the B.1.351 and B.1.1.7 variants were reportedly recognized by nearly half of the unique spike-specific TCRs. Because no samples from the day 14 peak response were available, repertoires could be characterized only after the peak T cell response. The whole spike protein was spanned by vaccine-associated CD4 TCRs, and dominant responses were seen in regions 160-218 and 743-854. Most participants were white British and females outnumbered males, and the authors suggested that clonal diversity may have been underestimated.

The CDR1 and CDR2 encoded by the germline V gene are LGHNA and YNFKEQ. V loses 0 bases of germline sequence and J loses 4 bases, and the interval between the two ends is 18 bases. Spanning cysteine to phenylalanine, the CDR3 consists of 17 amino acids. Only the CDR3 DNA stays, 51 bases, in frame from base 1. In light of the paper, this sample's time point label describes: about 28 days (+/-7) after the second vaccine dose. The treatment or condition label corresponds to: meningococcal conjugate vaccine given as trial control. Vaccinee samples were obtained from the UK trials COV001 and COV002, which included a single-blind randomized controlled phase 2/3 trial of AZD1222 (ChAdOx1 nCoV-19) in healthy adults. For TCRbeta chain sequencing, PBMC samples were collected from trial participants at day 0 and at day 28 after the second dose. The CDR3 regions of human TCRbeta chains were analyzed by immunosequencing. For the original study's pipeline: Repertoire TCRs were checked for matches against a reference library of SARS-CoV-2-specific TCRs that had been generated using the MIRA antigen-specificity platform. Breadth was defined as the fraction of unique TCRs that were SARS-CoV-2-associated, and depth was defined as the fraction of total T cells that were SARS-CoV-2-associated. Using the MIRA data, each spike-specific TCR was mapped to the spike region that the TCR reacts to and placed in a CD4 or CD8 class. Log10-transformed breadth and depth values were compared by one-way ANOVA with Sidak's multiple comparisons tests. This immuneACCESS table, as held by TCRdb, lists in-frame sequences with V and J called but not all clones. Of the missing ones, under half trace to an unresolved V gene in checked studies; the others have no known cause. V, J and clone size are taken as reported in that table, and D and trimming were inferred from the DNA itself. A total of 150,000 to 200,000 clones appear in this sample, 85% to 90% of them only once. Of the sample, 3.5% to 4.5% falls within the top ten clones.

For this clone: Its antigen is unknown. No base quality values were provided; no much bigger clone lies one nucleotide off.

This material consisted of peripheral blood, taken 28 days after the second dose of the MenACWY control vaccine. The source is an adult who received the MenACWY meningococcal vaccine as a control. The chain was built from TRBV4-2 and TRBJ2-5; no D segment can be confidently identified. The CDR3 sequence is CASSQDPPHKNGETQYF. The DNA sequence follows: TGTGCCAGCAGCCAAGACCCCCCCCACAAGAATGGAGAGACCCAGTACTTC.